This TCR beta chain was found in a study of beta chain features in type 1 diabetes. This clone has more than one count but fewer than ten. Its specificity is unknown. Expressed TCRB transcripts were sequenced, since all the RNA that had been isolated was reverse transcribed. Here immunoSEQ multiplex PCR was the method, and the copy in TCRdb shows in-frame clones only, minus some. The sample lists 300,000 to 450,000 clones, about 12% occurring once. Notes on the study in general: Compared to healthy donors, patients appeared to have naive, central memory and Treg TCRB repertoires that were more alike.

The CDR3 totals 17 residues. Germline CDR1 MDHEN, CDR2 SYDVKM. Trimming took 7 bases from V and 5 from J, leaving 24 bases between them. The sample taken for sequencing was naive CD4+ T cells from blood. This TCR came from a man younger than 35 in good health. The chain is built from TRBV28 and TRBJ1-5; tentative D call: TRBD1 (6 bases). CDR3 nucleotides: TGTGCCAGCACCAAGATCCTGGGGGCAGAGGGTTATCAGCCCCAGCATTTT. The encoded protein is CASTKILGAEGYQPQHF.